These T cell receptor beta chains were read from a single sample in a study of T cells expressing NK-cell markers. TCRdb re-analyzed the 5' RACE reads; it lists each CDR3 protein once, without DNA. The clone table shows approximately 460,000 distinct CDR3 sequences, with the ten largest holding about 7.1%. The sequenced sample was blood T cells: a sorted CD56 or NKG2C T cell subset, CD4+ or CD8+ T cells, or bulk PBMC T cells (not recorded which). These receptor sequences come from a woman between 18 and 70 years old in good health. CDR3s include the opening cysteine and the closing phenylalanine or tryptophan.

J gene	V gene	CDR3 protein
TRBJ2-3	TRBV7-2	CASSRIEGDTQYF
TRBJ1-3	TRBV4-1	CASSQDRRVSGNTIYF
TRBJ2-3	TRBV5-1	CASSLEAQDTQYF
TRBJ1-5	TRBV2	CASRQQGWSQPQHF
TRBJ2-1	TRBV5-1	CASSLPTSGAYNEQFF
TRBJ2-3	TRBV12-5	CASGLVGLADTQYF
TRBJ2-5	TRBV11-2	CASSFGGQETQYF
TRBJ2-3	TRBV12-3/TRBV12-4	CASSTQGAGTDTQYF
TRBJ2-7	TRBV19	CASSASGRASHEQYF
TRBJ2-1	TRBV29-1	CSVTTNNEQFF
TRBJ2-7	TRBV7-2	CASSLGSRDSSYEQYF
TRBJ1-1	TRBV7-9	CASSYTNTEAFF
TRBJ2-2	TRBV9	CASSVGGGTNTGELFF
TRBJ1-1	TRBV9	CASSVGLPNTEAFF
TRBJ1-1	TRBV11-1	CASNKQGPINEAFF
TRBJ2-2	TRBV27	CASSMLTGELFF
TRBJ2-2	TRBV20-1	CSAQDRIRNTGELFF
TRBJ2-3	TRBV19	CASKYGGGGTDTQYF
TRBJ2-2	TRBV29-1	CSAEGGGTGELFF
TRBJ2-2	TRBV29-1	CSYRVGTGELFF
TRBJ1-1	TRBV29-1	CSVGGQGDLGAFF
TRBJ2-5	TRBV4-2	CASSQEASGTGSRETQYF
TRBJ2-1	TRBV9	CASARSLSNEQFF
TRBJ2-2	TRBV20-1	CSASRDGDEWSGELFF
TRBJ1-1	TRBV7-2	CASSLVPRGVGTEAFF
TRBJ2-3	TRBV2	CASSAASDTQYF
TRBJ2-4	TRBV19	CASSIFFAQGFMKYF
TRBJ2-1	TRBV20-1	CSARGHNNEQFF
TRBJ2-1	TRBV24-1	CATSGHGPYNEQFF
TRBJ2-2	TRBV7-2	CASSYTPLNTGELFF
TRBJ2-2	TRBV20-1	CSARLQGDTGELFF
TRBJ1-6	TRBV3-1	CASSQEGFNSPLHF
TRBJ2-5	TRBV18	CASSPALAGQETQYF
TRBJ2-1	TRBV18	CASSPSETGTGVYEQFF
TRBJ2-3	TRBV20-1	CSAQGGVRSDTQYF
TRBJ2-7	TRBV20-1	CSARDRGGFEQYF
TRBJ2-1	TRBV3-1	CASSQSSGVYNEQFF
TRBJ2-3	TRBV7-8	CASSLSGSPTDTQYF
TRBJ2-3	TRBV29-1	CSVAVAGDADTQYF
TRBJ2-5	TRBV11-2	CASSFSLGSWETQYF
TRBJ1-3	TRBV20-1	CSAGLGGSGNTIYF
TRBJ2-5	TRBV5-1	CASSSASGQETQYF
TRBJ2-1	TRBV29-1	CSTSSGRWVGEQFF
TRBJ1-1	TRBV29-1	CSVEVAGEYTEAFF
TRBJ2-7	TRBV4-3	CASSQVGQGHEQYF
TRBJ1-2	TRBV14	CASSQVPDKPGYGYTF
TRBJ2-7	TRBV6-5	CASSYGASGSYEQYF
TRBJ1-6	TRBV5-1	CASSLGGRNSPLHF
TRBJ2-1	TRBV12-3/TRBV12-4	CASSEGRVLLLRYNEQFF